These 23 T cell receptor beta chains share one sample of origin, sequenced in a study of vaccination and CD4 T cells after COVID-19. As for treatment: roughly ten-day PBMC culture with coronavirus spike peptide pools or control peptides (ViraFEST assay). Their target antigens are unknown. Sequenced with the Oncomine TCR Beta short-read assay was DNA taken from cultured CD4+ T cells. Each CDR3 protein gets one entry after TCRdb re-called the PCR reads with MiXCR. The sample has about 9,100 distinct CDR3 sequences, more than 60% seen once. The source material was CD4+ T cells from blood, cultured in vitro. These receptors came from a human donor who had recovered from COVID-19.

The DNA of the CDR3 is TGTGCCAGCAGTGAAGCGCTGGACAGGGGTAACTATGGCTACACCTTC. Its translation is CASSEALDRGNYGYTF. The chain recombines TRBV6-1 with TRBJ1-2, with TRBD1 matching 9 bases. In germline, CDR1 is MNHNS, CDR2 SASEGT. The CDR3 runs 16 residues. V shed 0 bases, J shed 1 base, and the junction held 3 bases outside the gene matches.

The chain recombines TRBV6-2 or TRBV6-3 with TRBJ2-7; possible D gene TRBD2, 6 bases. There are 12 residues in the CDR3. Trimming took 8 bases from V and 2 from J, leaving 10 bases between them. CDR1 is MNHEY and CDR2 is SVGEGT in the germline V gene. The DNA of the CDR3 is TGTGCCAGCGGTGGGGGGACCTACGAGCAGTACTTC. It encodes CASGGGTYEQYF.

The V and J genes are TRBV7-3 and TRBJ2-3; 7 bases are a match to TRBD2. Trimming cost V 6 bases and J 6 bases; bases outside gene matches: 9. Germline V CDR1 and CDR2: SGHTA, FQGTGA. This CDR3 is built from 14 residues. CDR3 bases: TGTGCCAGCAGTCTAGCGGTTCTCAGGGATACGCAGTATTTT. Translating it yields CASSLAVLRDTQYF.

This chain uses TRBV20-1 with TRBJ2-1; maybe TRBD2 (6 bases). This CDR3 has 11 amino acids. The ends were cut back, 7 bases at V and 9 bases at J, with 13 bases in the middle. Germline V gene data show CDR1 as DFQATT and CDR2 as SNEGSKA (reference sequence). Here the CDR3 DNA reads TGCAGTGTAAGGAGGGCTAGTGAGCAGTTCTTC. It yields the protein CSVRRASEQFF.

The rearrangement links TRBV6-1 to TRBJ1-1, with D possibly being TRBD1 (5 bases). Trimming removed 6 bases from V and 1 base from J, with 12 bases in between. This CDR3 comprises 14 residues. Germline V gene lookup returns CDR1 MNHNS and CDR2 SASEGT. CDR3: CASRPWRGNTEAFF. The CDR3 region has the DNA TGTGCCAGCAGACCCTGGAGGGGGAACACTGAAGCTTTCTTT.

This clonotype counts as medium-sized. The V and J genes are TRBV15 and TRBJ1-2, with D hard to call. Germline CDR1 reads LNHNV; CDR2 reads YYDKDF (reference sequence). This CDR3 has 14 amino acids. The V and J ends lost 1 base and 4 bases respectively, with 10 bases between them. The DNA of the CDR3 is TGTGCCACCAGCAGAGGGGAGGGAAGCTATGGCTACACCTTC. This gives the protein CATSRGEGSYGYTF.

The chain recombines TRBV6-5 with TRBJ1-5; D remains unclear. CDR3 length equals 14 residues. The germline gives CDR1 MNHEY, CDR2 SVGAGI. The V and J ends lost 2 bases and 6 bases respectively, with 11 bases between them. CDR3 in amino acids: CASSYTETTQPQHF. In DNA, the CDR3 is TGTGCCAGCAGTTACACCGAGACGACTCAGCCCCAGCATTTT.

This chain uses TRBV7-2 with TRBJ1-2, with D possibly being TRBD1 (6 bases). The length of the CDR3 is 12 residues. Germline V gene data show CDR1 as SGHTA and CDR2 as FQGNSA. Trimming cost V 5 bases and J 8 bases, with 12 bases left between them. As DNA, the CDR3 is TGTGCCAGCAGCCCGGGGGCGCAAGGCTACACCTTC. This sequence encodes CASSPGAQGYTF. Based on the CDR3 plus reference TRBV7-2 and TRBJ1-2, the full variable domain is GAGVSQSPSNKVTEKGKDVELRCDPISGHTALYWYRQSLGQGLEFLIYFQGNSAPDKSGLPSDRFSAERTGGSVSTLTIQRTQQEDSAVYLCASSPGAQGYTFGSGTRLTVV.

A note on this clonotype: At one boundary the junction diverges from the germline segment, which might be a read error. J is TRBJ1-1 and V is TRBV7-9; D unclear. This CDR3 contains 13 residues. Per the germline V gene, CDR1 is SEHNR and CDR2 is FQNEAQ (reference sequence). DNA for the CDR3: TGTGCCAGCAGCTTAGGGACGAACACTGAGGCTTTCTTT. This codes for CASSLGTNTEAFF.

V is TRBV7-9 and J is TRBJ2-5; either TRBD1 or TRBD2 may fit D (5 bases each). This CDR3 contains 14 residues. The ends were cut back, 3 bases at V and 1 base at J, with 9 bases in the middle. From germline, CDR1 is SEHNR and CDR2 FQNEAQ (reference sequence). Here the CDR3 reads CASSFPGTQETQYF. CDR3 coding DNA: TGTGCCAGCAGCTTCCCCGGGACCCAAGAGACCCAGTACTTC.

CDR3 DNA: TGCGCCAGCAGCCAAGATTACCGGACTAGCGGCCAAGAGACCCAGTACTTC. Protein sequence: CASSQDYRTSGQETQYF. The chain is built from TRBV4-3 and TRBJ2-5; 10 bases match TRBD2. This CDR3 is built from 17 residues. CDR1 and CDR2 from the germline V gene are LGHNA and YSLEER. V was pared by 0 bases and J by 1 base, with 5 bases of the junction left unmatched.

The rearrangement uses TRBV7-9 and TRBJ1-5; D is perhaps TRBD1 (5 bases). Between the trimmed V and J ends, which lost 1 base and 1 base, there was a span of 20 bases. The CDR3 contains 19 residues. Germline-derived CDR1 and CDR2 are SEHNR and FQNEAQ (reference sequence). CDR3 region: CASSLGGLGGRGSNQPQHF. The CDR3 DNA sequence: TGTGCCAGCAGCTTAGGAGGGTTGGGGGGGAGAGGAAGCAATCAGCCCCAGCATTTT.

This clonotype was observed a handful of times. This rearrangement joins TRBV11-2 to TRBJ1-1; D is undetermined. Trimming pared 0 bases from V and 7 bases from J, leaving 9 bases between. The CDR3 spans 13 residues. Germline V lookup: CDR1 SGHAT, CDR2 FQNNGV. CDR3 region: CASSLDLLGEAFF. The CDR3 bases are TGTGCCAGCAGCTTAGATCTGCTGGGTGAAGCTTTCTTT.

This clonotype has only a few counts. This chain links TRBV20-1 with TRBJ2-2; 9 positions match TRBD2. Germline V gene sequence: CDR1 DFQATT, CDR2 SNEGSKA (reference sequence). Trimming removed 5 bases from V and 1 base from J; junction bases left unmatched: 5. The CDR3 spans 15 residues. In DNA, the CDR3 is TGCAGTGCTTCCCGTAGCGGGAGGAACACCGGGGAGCTGTTTTTT. Its translation is CSASRSGRNTGELFF.

On this clonotype itself: Germline is not matched at one junction end, which may reflect a read error. The rearrangement links TRBV24-1 to TRBJ2-3; no clear D. This CDR3 has 14 amino acids. In germline, CDR1 is KGHDR, CDR2 SFDVKD. DNA for the CDR3: TGTACCACCAGTGATTTAACGGTGGCAGATACGCAGTATTTT. This translates into CTTSDLTVADTQYF.

By frequency in the sample, this clonotype is medium-sized (0.01 to 0.1%). This chain uses TRBV20-1 with TRBJ2-3, with D perhaps matching TRBD2 (6 bases). CDR3 size: 13 residues. The germline CDR1 and CDR2 sequences are DFQATT and SNEGSKA (reference sequence). CDR3: CSAAGLSTDTQYF. Here the CDR3 DNA reads TGCAGCGCCGCGGGACTTAGCACAGATACGCAGTATTTT.

V gene TRBV11-2 combines with J gene TRBJ2-7; no definite D call. CDR1 and CDR2 from the germline V gene are SGHAT and FQNNGV. The CDR3 has 13 amino acids. The V gene lost 2 bases and the J gene lost 4 bases, with 9 bases spanning the gap. The CDR3 DNA sequence: TGTGCCAGCAGCTTAAGGAGAGGTTACGAGCAGTACTTC. This gives the protein CASSLRRGYEQYF.

The chain uses TRBV10-3 and TRBJ2-7; 8 bases match TRBD1. CDR1 is ENHRY and CDR2 is SYGVKD in the germline V gene. The CDR3 is made up of 14 amino acids. V dropped 4 bases and J dropped 3; count of bases not matched to a gene: 5. The CDR3 region is CAISGQGQGYEQYF. CDR3 nucleotide sequence: TGTGCCATCAGTGGACAGGGGCAGGGCTACGAGCAGTACTTC.

The chain joins TRBV24-1 to TRBJ1-3; TRBD1 aligns across 9 bases. Looked up from germline, CDR1 is KGHDR and CDR2 is SFDVKD. The ends lost 6 bases at V and 3 bases at J; junction bases unmatched: 8. This CDR3 contains 16 residues. CDR3 loop: CATSSGQGSFGNTIYF. The CDR3 DNA reads as TGTGCCACCAGTTCGGGACAGGGATCTTTTGGAAACACCATATATTTT.

The V call is TRBV11-2, the J call TRBJ1-1, with D possibly matching TRBD1 (6 bases). Trimming shortened V by 4 bases and J by 1 base, and 7 bases separated the two germline ends. CDR1 and CDR2 from the germline V gene are SGHAT and FQNNGV. This CDR3 has 13 residues. Written as DNA, the CDR3 is TGTGCCAGCAGCTCGACAGGGAACACTGAAGCTTTCTTT. This gives the protein CASSSTGNTEAFF.

The CDR3 protein is CASSITGGSPLHF. CDR3 DNA sequence: TGTGCCAGTAGTATCACAGGGGGCTCACCCCTCCACTTT. This sequence joins TRBV19 and TRBJ1-6; 9 positions agree with TRBD1. CDR1 is LNHDA and CDR2 is SQIVND in the germline V gene (reference sequence). The CDR3 sequence is 13 residues long. V was clipped by 3 bases and J by 10 bases; unmatched bases: 1.

V is TRBV7-6 and J is TRBJ1-5; D unresolved. The V gene's germline CDR1 is SGHVS and CDR2 FNYEAQ. Trimming cost V 2 bases and J 0 bases, with 8 bases left between them. The CDR3 covers 15 residues. CDR3: CASSLFPNSNQPQHF. Written as DNA, the CDR3 is TGTGCCAGCAGCTTATTCCCAAATAGCAATCAGCCCCAGCATTTT.

This chain uses TRBV10-3 with TRBJ2-7; TRBD2 agrees at 12 bases. This CDR3 spans 14 amino acids. The germline gives CDR1 ENHRY, CDR2 SYGVKD. V shed 10 bases and J 0 bases; nucleotides not matched to a gene: 4. The CDR3 reads CATRTSGNSYEQYF. The CDR3 DNA is TGTGCCACCCGGACTAGCGGGAACTCCTACGAGCAGTACTTC.